This T cell receptor (beta chain) was profiled in a study of technical replicates of blood from a handful of donors. This clone came up once. Trimming took 7 bases from V and 6 from J, leaving 15 bases between them. This CDR3 has 13 residues. Germline loops: CDR1 LNHDA, CDR2 SQIVND (reference sequence). TCRdb keeps only in-frame clones here, not all; method: immunoSEQ multiplex PCR. The table includes tens of thousands of clones, over 80% detected once. Source material: T cells isolated from PBMCs. The chain uses TRBV19 and TRBJ1-2; no reliable D call. This TCR was recovered from a human donor in good health. In DNA form, the CDR3 reads TGTGCCAGTAAGACAACCGACGGCAATGGCTACACCTTC. Residues: CASKTTDGNGYTF. Variable domain in full (rest from reference TRBV19 and TRBJ1-2): DGGITQSPKYLFRKEGQNVTLSCEQNLNHDAMYWYRQDPGQGLRLIYYSQIVNDFQKGDIAEGYSVSREKKESFPLTVTSAQKNPTAFYLCASKTTDGNGYTFGSGTRLTVV.